These 10 T cell receptor beta chains came from one sample sequenced in a study of CD8 T cells in Susac syndrome. Random hexamers were used to reverse transcribe an amount of about 0.5 to 1 ug RNA. One entry per CDR3 protein, called by TCRdb with MiXCR from the immunoSEQ multiplex PCR reads. The data contain about 84,000 distinct CDR3 sequences, 85% to 95% of them singletons. Material: CD8+ T cells from PBMCs. The receptors stem from a human donor in good health.

The table lists this clonotype with a count of one. At one end the junction does not follow the germline gene, possibly because of a read error. The chain joins TRBV4-2 to TRBJ1-1; D remains ambiguous. The CDR3 spans 18 residues. The V gene's germline CDR1 is LGHNA and CDR2 YNFKEQ. The CDR3 DNA is TGTGCCAGCAGCCAAGGTACACCCCGCTTTGGCATGAACACTGAAGTTTTCTTT. Its translation: CASSQGTPRFGMNTEVFF.

This rearrangement joins TRBV6-2 or TRBV6-3 to TRBJ2-3, with unresolved D. This CDR3 spans 13 amino acids. From germline, CDR1 is MNHEY and CDR2 SVGEGT. V lost 8 bases and J 3 bases, leaving 12 bases between the germline ends. CDR3 in DNA: TGTGCCAGCTGTACCCTCAGGACAGATACGCAGTATTTT. Residues: CASCTLRTDTQYF.

V gene TRBV5-6 combines with J gene TRBJ2-5; 8 bases agree with TRBD2. V lost 4 bases and J lost 0; bases outside the gene matches: 11. The CDR3 consists of 17 residues. From germline, CDR1 is SGHDT and CDR2 YYEEEE. The CDR3 reads CASSPLVGTRYQETQYF. The CDR3 coding sequence is TGTGCCAGCAGCCCGTTGGTTGGGACTAGGTACCAAGAGACCCAGTACTTC.

The table lists this clonotype with a count of one. The chain carries TRBV5-4 and TRBJ2-5, with TRBD1 matching 9 bases. The CDR3 consists of 14 residues. Germline V CDR1 and CDR2: SGHNT, YYREEE (reference sequence). The V segment lost 0 bases and the J segment 4 bases; nucleotides outside the gene matches: 1. CDR3 sequence: CASSLDRGLETQYF. In DNA, the CDR3 is TGTGCCAGCAGCTTGGACAGGGGGCTAGAGACCCAGTACTTC. The variable domain in full, with the rest retrieved from reference TRBV5-4 and TRBJ2-5, is ETGVTQSPTHLIKTRGQQVTLRCSSQSGHNTVSWYQQALGQGPQFIFQYYREEENGRGNFPPRFSGLQFPNYSSELNVNALELDDSALYLCASSLDRGLETQYFGPGTRLLVL.

This clonotype was seen more than once but under ten times. The chain is built from TRBV19 and TRBJ2-1; possible D gene TRBD2, 5 bases. Trimming pared 10 bases from V and 0 bases from J, leaving 16 bases between. Germline assignment: CDR1 LNHDA and CDR2 SQIVND (reference sequence). This CDR3 contains 15 residues. This chain's CDR3 is CATTNGDPSYNEQFF. CDR3 bases: TGTGCCACCACCAACGGGGATCCCTCCTACAATGAGCAGTTCTTC.

This chain uses TRBV5-8 with TRBJ1-4; D is undetermined. Trimming stripped 0 bases from V and 8 bases from J, with 11 bases between. CDR3 size: 14 residues. The V gene's germline CDR1 is SGHTS and CDR2 YDEGEE. CDR3 sequence: CASSLERLWEKLFF. CDR3 nucleotide sequence: TGTGCCAGCAGCTTGGAGCGACTTTGGGAAAAACTGTTTTTT.

The table lists this clonotype with a count of one. The J gene is TRBJ2-7, the V gene TRBV7-2; D perhaps matches TRBD2 (7 bases). The V gene's germline CDR1 is SGHTA and CDR2 FQGNSA. The ends were cut back, 0 bases at V and 2 bases at J, with 8 bases in the middle. This CDR3 spans 14 amino acids. As DNA, the CDR3 is TGTGCCAGCAGCTTAGCGCGGGGGCCCTACGAGCAGTACTTC. Translated: CASSLARGPYEQYF.

The rearrangement links TRBV7-2 to TRBJ2-3; D call uncertain. Deletions cut 5 bases from V and 4 bases from J, with 10 bases between. This CDR3 contains 13 residues. The germline CDR1 and CDR2 sequences are SGHTA and FQGNSA. DNA of the CDR3: TGTGCCAGCAGCCGAGACCTGGCAGATACGCAGTATTTT. Residues: CASSRDLADTQYF.

The V gene is TRBV5-4, the J gene TRBJ2-7; D is undetermined. The germline gives CDR1 SGHNT, CDR2 YYREEE (reference sequence). Trimming removed 1 base at V and 1 base at J, with 3 bases between. The CDR3 is made up of 12 amino acids. CDR3 nucleotides: TGTGCCAGCAGCTTGTGGTCCTACGAGCAGTACTTC. It yields the protein CASSLWSYEQYF.

The chain links TRBV6-1 to TRBJ2-2; TRBD2 matches at 12 bases. The CDR3 spans 16 residues. The germline V gene has CDR1 MNHNS and CDR2 SASEGT. Trimming at V came to 7 bases and at J to 5 bases, leaving 8 bases not matched to a gene. The CDR3 region is CASNRLAGEGTGELFF. CDR3 DNA sequence: TGTGCCAGCAACCGACTAGCGGGGGAAGGGACCGGGGAGCTGTTTTTT.